These 5 T cell receptor beta chains came from one sample sequenced in a study of cytomegalovirus exposure and HLA in healthy donors. The study ran its PCR with 60 Vbeta and 13 Jbeta primers. Only in-frame clones appear in the TCRdb table, and some are missing; sequencing was by immunoSEQ multiplex PCR. The sample includes 150,000 or so clones. The sequencing sample was made of PBMCs. These receptors all come from a woman aged 55-69 years in good health and CMV-seronegative.

The chain uses TRBV7-8 and TRBJ1-5; a possible D gene is TRBD1 (5 bases). There are 14 residues in the CDR3. Trimming took 1 base from V and 8 from J, leaving 12 bases between them. Germline V gene sequence: CDR1 SGHVS, CDR2 FQNEAQ. The CDR3 loop reads CASSLEYRGKPQHF. CDR3 DNA sequence: TGTGCCAGCAGCTTAGAATATAGGGGTAAGCCCCAGCATTTT.

The chain uses TRBV19 and TRBJ2-7; a weak D match, TRBD2 (6 bases). CDR3 length: 14 residues. V lost 3 bases, J lost 6 bases, and 15 bases lay in between. From germline, CDR1 is LNHDA and CDR2 SQIVND (reference sequence). Here the CDR3 DNA reads TGTGCCAGTAGTATCTCGGAGGGACTTGGCGAGCAGTACTTC. It translates to CASSISEGLGEQYF.

The chain links TRBV5-4 to TRBJ2-2; a weak D match, TRBD2 (6 bases). Trimming removed 4 bases at V and 0 bases at J, with 13 bases between. Germline V gene data show CDR1 as SGHNT and CDR2 as YYREEE (reference sequence). The CDR3 covers 16 residues. Written as DNA, the CDR3 is TGTGCCAGCAGCGCGCAGGGCGGGGCGAACACCGGGGAGCTGTTTTTT. Amino acids: CASSAQGGANTGELFF.

CDR3 bases: TGTGCCAGCAGTGAAGCGGGAACAGGAGGGTACGAGCAGTACTTC. This gives the protein CASSEAGTGGYEQYF. This chain connects TRBV2 to TRBJ2-5; D might be TRBD2 (6 bases). The J call may be wrong; the DNA end is better matched by TRBJ2-7. Germline-derived CDR1 and CDR2 are SNHLY and FYNNEI. The CDR3 has 15 residues.

The genes are TRBV10-3 and TRBJ1-1, with D perhaps matching TRBD1 (5 bases). This CDR3 region has 13 residues. Germline CDR1 reads ENHRY; CDR2 reads SYGVKD. Deletions cut 8 bases from V and 0 bases from J, with 10 bases between. The CDR3 nucleotides read TGTGCCATCCAGACAGAGCTGAACACTGAAGCTTTCTTT. This translates into CAIQTELNTEAFF.